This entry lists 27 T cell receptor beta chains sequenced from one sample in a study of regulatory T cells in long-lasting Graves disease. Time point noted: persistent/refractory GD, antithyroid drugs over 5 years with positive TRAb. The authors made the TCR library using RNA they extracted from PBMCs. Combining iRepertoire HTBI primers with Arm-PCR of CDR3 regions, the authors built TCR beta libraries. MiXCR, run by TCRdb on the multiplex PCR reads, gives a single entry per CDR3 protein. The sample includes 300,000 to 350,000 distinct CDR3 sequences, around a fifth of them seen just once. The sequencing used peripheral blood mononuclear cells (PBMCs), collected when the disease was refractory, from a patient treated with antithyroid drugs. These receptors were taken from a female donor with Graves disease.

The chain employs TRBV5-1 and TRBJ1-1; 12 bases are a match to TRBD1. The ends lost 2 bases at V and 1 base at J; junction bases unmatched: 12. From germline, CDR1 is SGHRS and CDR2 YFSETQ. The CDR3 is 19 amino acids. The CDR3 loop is CASSFYTGTGGVWNTEAFF. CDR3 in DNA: TGCGCCAGCAGCTTCTACACCGGGACAGGGGGCGTTTGGAACACTGAAGCTTTCTTT. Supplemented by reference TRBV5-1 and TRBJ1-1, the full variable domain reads KAGVTQTPRYLIKTRGQQVTLSCSPISGHRSVSWYQQTPGQGLQFLFEYFSETQRNKGNFPGRFSGRQFSNSRSEMNVSTLELGDSALYLCASSFYTGTGGVWNTEAFFGQGTRLTVV.

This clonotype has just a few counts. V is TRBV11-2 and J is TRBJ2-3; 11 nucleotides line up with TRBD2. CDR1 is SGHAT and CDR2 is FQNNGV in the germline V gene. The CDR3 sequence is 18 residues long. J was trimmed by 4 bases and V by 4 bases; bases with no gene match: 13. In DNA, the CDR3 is TGTGCCAGCAGCTCTTTAGGGGCTAGCGGGAGGCGGTCAGATACGCAGTATTTT. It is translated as CASSSLGASGRRSDTQYF.

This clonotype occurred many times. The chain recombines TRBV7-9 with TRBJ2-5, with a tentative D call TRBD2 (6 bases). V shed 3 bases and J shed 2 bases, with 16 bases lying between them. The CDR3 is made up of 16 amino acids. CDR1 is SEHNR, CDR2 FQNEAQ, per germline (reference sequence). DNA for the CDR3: TGTGCCAGCAGCTTCCTAGGGACTCTCCCTCAAGAGACCCAGTACTTC. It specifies CASSFLGTLPQETQYF.

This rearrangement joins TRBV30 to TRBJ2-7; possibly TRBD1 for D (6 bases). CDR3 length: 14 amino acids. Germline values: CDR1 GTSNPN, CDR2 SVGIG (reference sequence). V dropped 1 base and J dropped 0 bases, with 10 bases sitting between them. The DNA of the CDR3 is TGTGCCTGGAGTGGCAGGGGTGGCTCCTACGAGCAGTACTTC. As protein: CAWSGRGGSYEQYF.

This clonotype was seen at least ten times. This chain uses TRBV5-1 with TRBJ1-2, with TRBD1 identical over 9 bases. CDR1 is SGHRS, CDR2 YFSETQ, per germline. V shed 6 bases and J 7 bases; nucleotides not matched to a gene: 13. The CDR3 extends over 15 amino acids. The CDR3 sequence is CASNPGQGPSSGYTF. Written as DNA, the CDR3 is TGCGCCAGCAACCCGGGACAGGGACCCTCAAGTGGCTACACCTTC.

The CDR3 sequence: CAIRTNSSYEQYF. The CDR3 region has the DNA TGTGCCATCAGGACTAACTCATCCTACGAGCAGTACTTC. The J gene is TRBJ2-7, the V gene TRBV10-3; a possible D gene is TRBD2 (5 bases). Trimming stripped 6 bases from V and 1 base from J, with 10 bases between. CDR3 length: 13 amino acids. Germline-derived CDR1 and CDR2 are ENHRY and SYGVKD.

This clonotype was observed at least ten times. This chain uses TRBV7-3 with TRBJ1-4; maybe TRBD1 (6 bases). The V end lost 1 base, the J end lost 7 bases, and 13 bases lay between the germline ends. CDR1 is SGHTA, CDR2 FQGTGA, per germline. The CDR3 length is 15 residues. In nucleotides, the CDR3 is TGTGCCAGCAGCTTAAATGGGGGGCTAGGTGAAAAACTGTTTTTT. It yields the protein CASSLNGGLGEKLFF.

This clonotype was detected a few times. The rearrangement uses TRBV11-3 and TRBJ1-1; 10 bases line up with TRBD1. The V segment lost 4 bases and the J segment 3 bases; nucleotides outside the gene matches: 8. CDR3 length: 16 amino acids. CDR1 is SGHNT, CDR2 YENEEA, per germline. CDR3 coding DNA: TGTGCCAGCAGCTATAGGACAGGGGGGGGAGACACTGAAGCTTTCTTT. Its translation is CASSYRTGGGDTEAFF.

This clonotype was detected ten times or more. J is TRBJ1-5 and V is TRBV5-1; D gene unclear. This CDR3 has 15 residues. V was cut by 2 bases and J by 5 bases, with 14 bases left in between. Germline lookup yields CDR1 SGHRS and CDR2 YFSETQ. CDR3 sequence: CASSFGFDGDQPQHF. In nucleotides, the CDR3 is TGCGCCAGCAGCTTTGGATTTGACGGTGATCAGCCCCAGCATTTT.

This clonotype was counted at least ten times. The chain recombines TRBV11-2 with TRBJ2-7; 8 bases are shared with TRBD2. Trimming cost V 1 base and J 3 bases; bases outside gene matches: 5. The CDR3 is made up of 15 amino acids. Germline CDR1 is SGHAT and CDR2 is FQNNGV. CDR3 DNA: TGTGCCAGCAGCTTAGCCTCCCGGGAGGGCTACGAGCAGTACTTC. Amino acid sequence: CASSLASREGYEQYF. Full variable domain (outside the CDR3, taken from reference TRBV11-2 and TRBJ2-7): EAGVAQSPRYKIIEKRQSVAFWCNPISGHATLYWYQQILGQGPKLLIQFQNNGVVDDSQLPKDRFSAERLKGVDSTLKIQPAKLEDSAVYLCASSLASREGYEQYFGPGTRLTVT.

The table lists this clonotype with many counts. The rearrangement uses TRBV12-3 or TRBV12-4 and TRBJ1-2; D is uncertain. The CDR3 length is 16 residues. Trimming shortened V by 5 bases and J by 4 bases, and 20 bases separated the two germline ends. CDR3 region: CASSQAVGRLFYGYTF. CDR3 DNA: TGTGCCAGCAGTCAGGCGGTCGGACGGCTCTTCTATGGCTACACCTTC.

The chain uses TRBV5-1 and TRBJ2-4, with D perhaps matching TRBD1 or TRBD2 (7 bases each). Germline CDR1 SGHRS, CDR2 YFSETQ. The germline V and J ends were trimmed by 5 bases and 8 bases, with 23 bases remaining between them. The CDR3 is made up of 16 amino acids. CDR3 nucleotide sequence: TGCGCCAGCAGTTCAGGCTTTTGGGACAGCGGGGACATTCAGTACTTC. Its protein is CASSSGFWDSGDIQYF.

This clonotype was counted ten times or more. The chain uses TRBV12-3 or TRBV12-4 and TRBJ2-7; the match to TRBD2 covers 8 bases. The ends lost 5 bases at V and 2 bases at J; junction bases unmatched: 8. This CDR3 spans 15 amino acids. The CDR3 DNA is TGTGCCAGCAGTCCGGCGAGCGGGGGCCCCTACGAGCAGTACTTC. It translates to CASSPASGGPYEQYF.

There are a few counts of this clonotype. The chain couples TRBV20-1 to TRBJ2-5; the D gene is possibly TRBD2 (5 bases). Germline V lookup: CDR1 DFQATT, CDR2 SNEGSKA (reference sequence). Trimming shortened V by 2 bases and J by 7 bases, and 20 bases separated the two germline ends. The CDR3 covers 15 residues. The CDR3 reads CSARNPLLARGTQYF. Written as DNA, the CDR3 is TGCAGTGCTAGAAACCCCCTCCTAGCCCGCGGGACCCAGTACTTC.

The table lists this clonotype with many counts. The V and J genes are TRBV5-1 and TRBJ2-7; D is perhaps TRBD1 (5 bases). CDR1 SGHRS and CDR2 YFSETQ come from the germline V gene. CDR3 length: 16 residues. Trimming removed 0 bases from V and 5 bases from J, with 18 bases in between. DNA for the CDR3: TGCGCCAGCAGCTTGGTAATCCCCGCAGGGTCAGACGAGCAGTACTTC. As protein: CASSLVIPAGSDEQYF.

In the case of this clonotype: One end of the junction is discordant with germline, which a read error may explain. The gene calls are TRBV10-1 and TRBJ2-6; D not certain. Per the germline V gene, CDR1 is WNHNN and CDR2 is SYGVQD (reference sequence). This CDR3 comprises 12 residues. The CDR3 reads CASRTSLNVLTF. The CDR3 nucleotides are TGTGCCAGCAGGACCTCCCTGAACGTCCTGACTTTC.

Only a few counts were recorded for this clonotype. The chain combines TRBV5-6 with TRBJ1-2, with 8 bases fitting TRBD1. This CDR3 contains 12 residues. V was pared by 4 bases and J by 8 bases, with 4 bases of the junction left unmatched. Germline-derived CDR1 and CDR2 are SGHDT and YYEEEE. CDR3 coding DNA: TGTGCCAGCAGCGCAGGGGGCTGGGGCTACACCTTC. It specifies CASSAGGWGYTF.

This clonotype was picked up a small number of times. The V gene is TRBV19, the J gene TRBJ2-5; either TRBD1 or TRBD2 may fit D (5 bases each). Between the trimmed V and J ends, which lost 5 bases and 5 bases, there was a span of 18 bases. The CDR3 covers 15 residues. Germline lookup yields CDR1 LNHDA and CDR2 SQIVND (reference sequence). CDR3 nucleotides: TGTGCCAGTAGTTCTCGAGGGGTAGTTGGTGAGACCCAGTACTTC. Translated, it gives CASSSRGVVGETQYF.

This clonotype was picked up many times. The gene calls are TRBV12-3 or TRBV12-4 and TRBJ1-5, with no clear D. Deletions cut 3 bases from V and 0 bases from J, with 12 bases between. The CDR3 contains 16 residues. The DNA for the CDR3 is TGTGCCAGCAGTTTCCATCCCCGCGCTAGCAATCAGCCCCAGCATTTT. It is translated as CASSFHPRASNQPQHF.

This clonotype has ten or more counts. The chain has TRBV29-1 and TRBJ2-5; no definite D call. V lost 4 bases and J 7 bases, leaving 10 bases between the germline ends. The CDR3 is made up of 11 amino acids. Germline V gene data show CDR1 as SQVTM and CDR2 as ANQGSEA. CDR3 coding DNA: TGCAGCGTTGGGACCGAGAGGACCCAGTACTTC. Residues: CSVGTERTQYF.

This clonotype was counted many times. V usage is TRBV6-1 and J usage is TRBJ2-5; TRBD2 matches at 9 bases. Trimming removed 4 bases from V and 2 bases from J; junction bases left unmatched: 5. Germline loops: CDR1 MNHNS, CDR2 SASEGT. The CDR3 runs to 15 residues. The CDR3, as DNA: TGTGCCAGCAGTGTAGGGACTAGCAGACAAGAGACCCAGTACTTC. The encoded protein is CASSVGTSRQETQYF.

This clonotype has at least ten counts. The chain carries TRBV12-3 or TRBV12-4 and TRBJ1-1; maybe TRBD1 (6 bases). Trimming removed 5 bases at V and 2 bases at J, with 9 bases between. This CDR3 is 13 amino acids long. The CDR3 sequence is CASSPDSNTEAFF. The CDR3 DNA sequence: TGTGCCAGCAGTCCGGACAGTAACACTGAAGCTTTCTTT.

CDR3: CSATGTQSTWGTQYF. DNA for the CDR3: TGCAGTGCTACCGGTACACAGTCCACCTGGGGGACCCAGTACTTC. The chain is built from TRBV20-1 and TRBJ2-5; D unresolved. The CDR3 covers 15 residues. Germline lookup yields CDR1 DFQATT and CDR2 SNEGSKA (reference sequence). The V end lost 4 bases, the J end lost 7 bases, and 22 bases lay between the germline ends.

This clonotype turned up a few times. The CDR3 loop reads CSVEGRGPTGELFF. CDR3 DNA: TGCAGCGTTGAAGGCCGGGGGCCGACCGGGGAGCTGTTTTTT. V is TRBV29-1 and J is TRBJ2-2, with D perhaps TRBD1 or TRBD2 (6 bases each). The CDR3 covers 14 residues. The V end lost 1 base, the J end lost 5 bases, and 11 bases lay between the germline ends. Germline values: CDR1 SQVTM, CDR2 ANQGSEA.

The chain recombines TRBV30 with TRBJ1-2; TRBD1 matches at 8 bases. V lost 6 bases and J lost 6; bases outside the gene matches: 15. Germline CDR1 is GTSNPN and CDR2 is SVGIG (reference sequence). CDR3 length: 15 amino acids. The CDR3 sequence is CACPHAGGNRNGYTF. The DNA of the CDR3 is TGTGCCTGTCCTCATGCAGGGGGCAATCGGAATGGCTACACCTTC. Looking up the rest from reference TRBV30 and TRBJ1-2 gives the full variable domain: SQTIHQWPATLVQPVGSPLSLECTVEGTSNPNLYWYRQAAGRGLQLLFYSVGIGQISSEVPQNLSASRPQDRQFILSSKKLLLSDSGFYLCACPHAGGNRNGYTFGSGTRLTVV.

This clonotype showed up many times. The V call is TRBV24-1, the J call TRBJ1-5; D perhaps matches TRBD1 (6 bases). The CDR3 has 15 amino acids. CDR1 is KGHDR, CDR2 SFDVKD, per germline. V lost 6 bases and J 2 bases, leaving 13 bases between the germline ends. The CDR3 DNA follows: TGTGCCACCAGTTCCAGGGGTGAGGGCAATCAGCCCCAGCATTTT. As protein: CATSSRGEGNQPQHF.

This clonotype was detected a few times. CDR3 sequence (DNA): TGTGCCAGCAGTTTACGGGCAGGGCGCCCACCCTACGAGCAGTACTTC. Residues: CASSLRAGRPPYEQYF. The J gene is TRBJ2-7, the V gene TRBV27, with D perhaps matching TRBD1 (5 bases). Germline CDR1 and CDR2: MNHEY and SMNVEV (reference sequence). The V end lost 2 bases, the J end lost 2 bases, and 16 bases lay between the germline ends. The CDR3 is made up of 16 amino acids.